This T cell receptor beta chain was observed in a study of T-cell memory formation after mild COVID-19. Turning to the study itself: Clusters of TCRs were largely donor specific.

Study-level points and caveats: Researchers found some responding clones in pre-infection memory, a sign that cross-reactive memory joined. CD8+ contracting clones occupied EMRA, while CD4+ ones occupied mainly CM and EM. From day 15 to 85, contracting clones were balanced between CD4 and CD8, whereas later expanders leaned toward CD4+.

This clonotype was observed a handful of times. Its antigen is unidentified. Using its own MiXCR run on the 5' RACE reads, TCRdb lists one record per CDR3 protein. The sample includes 200,000 to 250,000 distinct CDR3 sequences, approximately 10% of them seen just once. CDR3 length: 14 amino acids. Trimming removed 4 bases at V and 0 bases at J, with 9 bases between. Germline CDR1 MNHEY, CDR2 SVGEGT. V and J are TRBV6-2 or TRBV6-3 and TRBJ1-1, with D perhaps matching TRBD1 (6 bases). This clonotype was sampled from a man aged 18 to 29 who had mild COVID-19 (a few samples of this study predate the infection). Cell type and time point are not known. The specimen was PBMCs or a T cell subset sorted from them (not recorded which). CDR3 nucleotides: TGTGCCAGCAGTTTCGACAGGATGAACACTGAAGCTTTCTTT. Its translation is CASSFDRMNTEAFF.